Reported below is one T cell receptor beta chain. The specificity of this receptor is unknown. Base qualities are missing; no much larger clone stands one base away. Between the V and J ends, shortened by 5 bases and 5 bases respectively, the junction contains 18 bases. The germline V gene (reference sequence) specifies SGHAT as CDR1 and FQDESV as CDR2. The CDR3 holds 15 amino acids from the cysteine to the phenylalanine. The only DNA kept is the CDR3, 45 bases in frame from the first base. Explained via the paper, the treatment or condition label denotes: approximately 11-day PBMC culture with coronavirus spike peptide pools or control peptides (ViraFEST assay). To expand antigen-specific T cells with peptide pools and then pick out the expanded clonotypes through TCR sequencing, the study relied on the ViraFEST assay. Positive SARS-CoV-2 PCR tests in the convalescent patients dated from March to December 2020, before Alpha, Beta and Delta variants emerged in the United States. Over 1.5 million PBMCs per well were cultured in IMDM with roughly 5% human AB serum and 8 to 10 IU/ml IL-2, plus 10 ug/ml peptide pools. Half of the culture medium was replaced with fresh IL-2-containing medium on days 3 and 7. After roughly 11 days of culture, CD4+ T cells were isolated by negative selection with the EasySep CD4+ T cell isolation kit. PBMCs were separated from whole blood using Ficoll-Paque Plus gradient centrifugation and then either used fresh or cryopreserved at -140C. Triplicate wells were generally used for each culture condition.

The source of the sample is a study of vaccination and CD4 T cells after COVID-19 (dated by TCRdb to between 2022 and 2023). As for the study more broadly: SARS-CoV-2 positivity had been established in the convalescent patients by nasal swab PCR, and mild disease was recorded in several of these patients and severe disease in one. Six males and four females were included in the convalescent cohort, with two Hispanic individuals, seven Caucasians, two Asians and one multiracial person represented. Each participant got two doses of either the Pfizer-BioNTech BNT162b2 vaccine (n=8) or the Moderna mRNA-1273 vaccine (n=2). Post-COVID blood samples were collected from convalescent patients a median of roughly 100 days after diagnosis, with a range of about 30 to 161 days. Post-vaccine blood samples were taken a median of 72 days after the second vaccine dose, with a range of roughly 14 to 250 days. The cultures were stimulated with overlapping spike peptide pools from SARS-CoV-2 and from the common cold coronaviruses HCoV-NL63, HCoV-OC43 and HCoV-229E. In control cultures, a CEFX viral epitope pool was used as positive control, an HIV-1 Nef peptide pool was used as negative control, or no peptide was added. In roughly eleven COVID-19 convalescent patients and 4 infection-naive healthy vaccine recipients, the spike-specific CD4+ TCR repertoire before mRNA vaccination was compared with the repertoire after mRNA vaccination.

Here is what the overall study found, with its caveats: The median count of SARS-CoV-2-reactive clonotypes went up from roughly 21 after infection to around 38 after vaccination, although the change was not significant. Only a relatively small number of convalescent patients were included in the study, and early timepoints following natural infection were not analyzed. Among convalescent patients, a median about 90% of the SARS-CoV-2-reactive clones seen after vaccination appeared only after vaccination, which suggests priming specific to the vaccine. In convalescent patients, nearly all vaccine-specific clones (304 of 307) were found to be mono-reactive for SARS-CoV-2 spike rather than cross-reactive with common cold coronaviruses.

Library prep was done by PCR. At the Johns Hopkins FTIC core, DNA from the cultured CD4+ T cells underwent TCR sequencing with the Oncomine TCR Beta short-read assay. Genomic DNA was extracted from the cultured CD4+ T cells with the QIAamp micro DNA kit. Oncomine TCR Beta libraries made from cultured CD4+ T cells were pooled using unique dual indexes and sequenced on an Illumina iSeq 100. The source study handled its data this way. Non-productive sequences were filtered out, and CDR3s that did not start with C, did not end with F or W, or were shorter than 7 amino acids were discarded. The MANAFEST web application was used to identify antigen-specific clonotypes by comparing peptide-stimulated wells against reference wells and other culture wells. Positive clones required FDR below 0.05, an odds ratio above 5, and productive frequency above 0.1% in at least two of three replicate wells. Clonotypes that were significantly expanded in both SARS-CoV-2 spike wells and at least one common cold coronavirus spike condition were defined as cross-reactive. Similarity between CDR3 sequences was evaluated in R version 3.6.1 using Levenshtein distances (stringdist) and unrooted phylogenetic trees (ape). The public reads were reanalyzed by TCRdb: fastp trimming at Q25, MiXCR alignment, in-frame beta chains only. Each record represents a unique CDR3 protein, reported with the most common genes and DNA among its rows. These V and J calls originate from TCRdb's pipeline instead of the authors' own analysis. The sample data list more than 9,000 distinct CDR3 sequences, and 45% of these were observed just once. About a fifth of the sample is in the top ten clones.

Sequencing was performed on cultured CD4+ T cells from blood, taken after SARS-CoV-2 vaccination. This receptor was taken from a human donor with COVID-19. Here the chain combines TRBV11-1 and TRBJ1-2; a tentative D call is TRBD1 (5 bases match). The bases are TGTGCCAGCAGCCCCCAAATGGGGCCAGGGTATGGCTACACCTTC. The resulting protein is CASSPQMGPGYGYTF.